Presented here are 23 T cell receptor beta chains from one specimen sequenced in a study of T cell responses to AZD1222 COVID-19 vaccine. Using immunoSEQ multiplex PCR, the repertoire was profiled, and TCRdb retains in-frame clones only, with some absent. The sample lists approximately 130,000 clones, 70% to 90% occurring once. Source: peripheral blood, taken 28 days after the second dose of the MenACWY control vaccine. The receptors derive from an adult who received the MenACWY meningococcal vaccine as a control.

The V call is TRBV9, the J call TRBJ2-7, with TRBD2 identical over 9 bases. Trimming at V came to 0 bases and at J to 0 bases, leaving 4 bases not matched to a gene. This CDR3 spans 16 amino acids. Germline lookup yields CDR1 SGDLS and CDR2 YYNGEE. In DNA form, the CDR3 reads TGTGCCAGCAGCGTAGGGGCTAGCGGGGCCTCCTACGAGCAGTACTTC. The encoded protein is CASSVGASGASYEQYF.

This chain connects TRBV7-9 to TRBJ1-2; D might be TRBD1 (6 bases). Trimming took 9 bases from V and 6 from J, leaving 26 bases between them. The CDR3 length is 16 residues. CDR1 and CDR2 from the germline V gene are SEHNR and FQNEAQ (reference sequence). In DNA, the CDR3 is TGTGCCAGTACCTTAGACCTTACAGGACGGGGGCATGGCTACACCTTC. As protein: CASTLDLTGRGHGYTF.

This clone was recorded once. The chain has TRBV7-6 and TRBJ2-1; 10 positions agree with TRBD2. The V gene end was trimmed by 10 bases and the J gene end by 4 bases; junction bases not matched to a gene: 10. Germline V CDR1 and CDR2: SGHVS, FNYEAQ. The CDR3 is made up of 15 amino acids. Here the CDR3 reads CANRTSGDVYNEQFF. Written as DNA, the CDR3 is TGTGCCAACCGGACTAGCGGAGACGTATACAATGAGCAGTTCTTC.

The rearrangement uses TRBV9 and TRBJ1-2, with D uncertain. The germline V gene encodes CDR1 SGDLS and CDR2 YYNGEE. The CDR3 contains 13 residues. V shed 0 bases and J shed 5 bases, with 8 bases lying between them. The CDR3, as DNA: TGTGCCAGCAGCGTAGGAATTGGGTATGGCTACACCTTC. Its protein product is CASSVGIGYGYTF.

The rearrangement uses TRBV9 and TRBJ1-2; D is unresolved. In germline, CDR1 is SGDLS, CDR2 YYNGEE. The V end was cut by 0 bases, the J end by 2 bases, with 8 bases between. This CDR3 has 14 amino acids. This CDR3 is CASSVALENYGYTF. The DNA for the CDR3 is TGTGCCAGCAGCGTAGCTCTGGAAAACTATGGCTACACCTTC.

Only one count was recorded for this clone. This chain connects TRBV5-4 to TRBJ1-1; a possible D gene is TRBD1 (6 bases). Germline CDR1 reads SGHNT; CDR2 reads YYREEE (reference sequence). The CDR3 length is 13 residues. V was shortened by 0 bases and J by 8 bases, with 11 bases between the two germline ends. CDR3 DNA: TGTGCCAGCAGCTTGGCCGGGGGCGGGGAAGCTTTCTTT. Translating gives CASSLAGGGEAFF.

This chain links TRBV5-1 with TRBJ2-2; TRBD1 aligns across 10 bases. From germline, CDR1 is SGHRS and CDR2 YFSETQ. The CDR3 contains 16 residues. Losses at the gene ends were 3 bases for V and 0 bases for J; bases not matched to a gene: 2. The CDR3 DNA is TGCGCCAGCAGCTCTGGACAGGGGGCGAACACCGGGGAGCTGTTTTTT. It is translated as CASSSGQGANTGELFF.

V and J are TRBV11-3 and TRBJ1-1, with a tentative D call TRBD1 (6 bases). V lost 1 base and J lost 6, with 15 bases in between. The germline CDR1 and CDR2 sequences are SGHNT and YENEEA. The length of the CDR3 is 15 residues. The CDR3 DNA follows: TGTGCCAGCAGCTTAGCAACAGGGCGACCGTCTGAAGCTTTCTTT. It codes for CASSLATGRPSEAFF.

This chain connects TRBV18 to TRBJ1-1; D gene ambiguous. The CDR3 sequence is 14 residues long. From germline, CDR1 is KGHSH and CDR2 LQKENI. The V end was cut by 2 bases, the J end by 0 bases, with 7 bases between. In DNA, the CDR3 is TGTGCCAGCTCACCAAACAGCGTGAACACTGAAGCTTTCTTT. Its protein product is CASSPNSVNTEAFF.

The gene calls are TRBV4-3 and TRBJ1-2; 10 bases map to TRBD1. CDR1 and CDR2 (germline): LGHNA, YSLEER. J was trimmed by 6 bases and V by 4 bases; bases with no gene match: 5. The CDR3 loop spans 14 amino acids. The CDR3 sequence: CASSRSGTGDGYTF. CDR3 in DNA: TGCGCCAGCAGCCGGTCCGGGACAGGGGATGGCTACACCTTC.

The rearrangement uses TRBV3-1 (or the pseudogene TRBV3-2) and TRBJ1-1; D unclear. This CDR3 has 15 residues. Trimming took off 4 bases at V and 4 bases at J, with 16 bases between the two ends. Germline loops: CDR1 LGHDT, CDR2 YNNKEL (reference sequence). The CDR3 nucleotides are TGTGCCAGCAGCCCACGTACAGACCCGGGCACTGAAGCTTTCTTT. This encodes CASSPRTDPGTEAFF.

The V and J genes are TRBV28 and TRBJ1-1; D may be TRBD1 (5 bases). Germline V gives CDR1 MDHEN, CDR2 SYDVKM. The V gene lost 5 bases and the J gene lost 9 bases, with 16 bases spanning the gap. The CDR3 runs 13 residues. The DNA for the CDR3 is TGTGCCAGCAGTCCCGACGGGACTAAAAAAGCTTTCTTT. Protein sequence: CASSPDGTKKAFF.

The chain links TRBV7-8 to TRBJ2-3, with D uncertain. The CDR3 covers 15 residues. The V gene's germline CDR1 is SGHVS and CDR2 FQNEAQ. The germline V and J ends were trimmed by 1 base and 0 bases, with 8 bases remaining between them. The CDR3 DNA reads TGTGCCAGCAGCTTAGGGCAGTCTAGCACAGATACGCAGTATTTT. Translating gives CASSLGQSSTDTQYF.

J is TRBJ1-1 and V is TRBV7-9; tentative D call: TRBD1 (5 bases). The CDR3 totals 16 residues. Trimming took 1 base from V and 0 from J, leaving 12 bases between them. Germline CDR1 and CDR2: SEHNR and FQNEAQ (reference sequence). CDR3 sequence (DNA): TGTGCCAGCAGCTTAGTGGTGACAGATATGAACACTGAAGCTTTCTTT. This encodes CASSLVVTDMNTEAFF.

CDR3 nucleotide sequence: TGTGCCAGCAGTGCGGGACTAGCGGCGAACACCGGGGAGCTGTTTTTT. This sequence encodes CASSAGLAANTGELFF. The chain links TRBV2 to TRBJ2-2, with 11 nucleotides matching TRBD2. The CDR3 runs 16 residues. Germline V gene lookup returns CDR1 SNHLY and CDR2 FYNNEI. V shed 4 bases and J 0 bases; nucleotides not matched to a gene: 1.

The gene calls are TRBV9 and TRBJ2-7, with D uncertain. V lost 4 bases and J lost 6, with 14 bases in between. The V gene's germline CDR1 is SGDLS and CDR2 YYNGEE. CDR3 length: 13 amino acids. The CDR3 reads CASSPSGPSEQYF. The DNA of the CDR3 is TGTGCCAGCAGCCCATCCGGTCCCAGCGAGCAGTACTTC.

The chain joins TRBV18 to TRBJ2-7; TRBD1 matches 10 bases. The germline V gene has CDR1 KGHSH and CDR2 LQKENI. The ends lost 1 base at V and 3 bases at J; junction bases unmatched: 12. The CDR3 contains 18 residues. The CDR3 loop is CASSPRTGGLLSVYEQYF. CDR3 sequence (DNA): TGTGCCAGCTCACCACGGACAGGGGGTCTTCTTTCGGTCTACGAGCAGTACTTC.

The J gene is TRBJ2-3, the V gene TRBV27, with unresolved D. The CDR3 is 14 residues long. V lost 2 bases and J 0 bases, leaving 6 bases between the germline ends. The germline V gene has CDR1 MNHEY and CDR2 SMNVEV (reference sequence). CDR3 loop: CASSLPASTDTQYF. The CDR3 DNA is TGTGCCAGCAGTTTACCGGCTAGCACAGATACGCAGTATTTT.

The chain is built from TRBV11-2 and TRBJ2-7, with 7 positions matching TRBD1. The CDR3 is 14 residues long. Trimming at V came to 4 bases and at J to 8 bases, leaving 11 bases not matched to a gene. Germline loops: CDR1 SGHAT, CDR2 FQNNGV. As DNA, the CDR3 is TGTGCCAGCAGCTCCCCCCGACAGGGCCCACAGCAGTACGTC. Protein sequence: CASSSPRQGPQQYV.

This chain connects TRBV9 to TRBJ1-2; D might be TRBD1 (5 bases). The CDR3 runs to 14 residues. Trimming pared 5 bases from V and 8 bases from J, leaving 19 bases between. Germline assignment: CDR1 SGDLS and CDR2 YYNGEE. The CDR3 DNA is TGTGCCAGCAGTTGGGGTTTCGGGGCTCGCGGCTACACCTTC. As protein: CASSWGFGARGYTF.

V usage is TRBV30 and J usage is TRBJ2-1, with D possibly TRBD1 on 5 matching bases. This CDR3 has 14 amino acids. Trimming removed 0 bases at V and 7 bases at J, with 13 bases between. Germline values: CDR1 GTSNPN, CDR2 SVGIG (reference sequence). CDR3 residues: CAWSVMGRVNEQFF. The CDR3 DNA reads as TGTGCCTGGAGTGTAATGGGCAGGGTGAATGAGCAGTTCTTC.

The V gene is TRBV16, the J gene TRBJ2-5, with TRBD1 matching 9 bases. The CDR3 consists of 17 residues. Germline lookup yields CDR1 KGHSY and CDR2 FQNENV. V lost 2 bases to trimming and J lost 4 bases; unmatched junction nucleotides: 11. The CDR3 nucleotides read TGTGCCAGCAGCCAAGACCGGACAGGGGTTTATGGAGAGACCCAGTACTTC. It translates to CASSQDRTGVYGETQYF.

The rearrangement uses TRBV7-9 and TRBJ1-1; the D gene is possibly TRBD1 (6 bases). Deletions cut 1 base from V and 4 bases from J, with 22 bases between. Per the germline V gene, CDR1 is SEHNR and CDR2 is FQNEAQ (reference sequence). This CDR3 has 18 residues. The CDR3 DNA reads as TGTGCCAGCAGCTTAGAAGGTGTAACTATACAGGGTGGCACTGAAGCTTTCTTT. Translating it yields CASSLEGVTIQGGTEAFF.